This note documents a single TCR beta chain sequence. Its antigen remains unidentified. The record has no base qualities; no much larger clone is one base away. The sample originates from a study of regulatory T cells in long-lasting Graves disease (dated by TCRdb to 2020 to 2023). Broadly, across the study: Newly diagnosed Graves' disease patients had taken antithyroid drugs for less than 3 months. A total of 33 samples underwent TCR sequencing: around 13 from persistent and about 20 from newly diagnosed Graves' disease patients. Persistent Graves' disease patients were compared with newly diagnosed Graves' disease patients by peripheral blood TCR sequencing and RNA sequencing. The study was conducted in China and was registered as a clinical trial.

Libraries were prepared through multiplex PCR. The sequencing machine was an Illumina HiSeq 4000. iRepertoire HTBI primers and Arm-PCR amplification of CDR3 regions were used to construct TCR beta libraries. PCR products were gel purified before sequencing. From the authors' description of their analysis: Gene usage analysis of CDR3 amino acid clonotypes relied on the roughly 64 TRBV and 13 to 15 TRBJ segments identified across samples. COPE and FqMerger were used to merge the filtered high-quality paired reads into contigs. BLAST was used to align contigs to IMGT TRBV, TRBD and TRBJ reference genes, with CDR3 defined following IMGT. Highly expanded clones were defined as clonotypes with a frequency above 0.1%. Shannon entropy was used to measure repertoire diversity, and the Gini coefficient was used to measure V-J evenness. Public clonotypes were defined as clonotypes shared by more than one individual. The public reads were reprocessed in TCRdb via fastp at Q25 and MiXCR, keeping in-frame beta chains. Rows are unified per CDR3 protein, each entry keeping the most common DNA and genes. TCRdb assigned the V and J calls; the authors' analysis was not used. The sample table records roughly 530,000 distinct CDR3 sequences; 15% to 20% of these occur just once. The ten top clones hold around a quarter of the sample.

V loses 8 bases at its end and J loses 3 bases; junction bases beyond the gene matches: 4. The germline V gene yields LGHNT for CDR1 and FRNRAP for CDR2. The CDR3 spans 14 residues, from the cysteine through the phenylalanine. The DNA shown is the 42-base CDR3, in frame from base 1. The label giving this sample's time point can be read as: newly diagnosed GD, antithyroid drugs for less than 3 months. RNA was extracted from PBMCs in TRIzol for both TCR sequencing and RNA sequencing. Graves' disease was diagnosed according to American Thyroid Association guidelines. Patients for the study were recruited at an endocrinology department in Xi'an, China. Each patient gave 9 to 10 milliliters of peripheral blood, collected in an EDTA anticoagulant tube. Ficoll Paque Plus density gradient separation was used to isolate PBMCs, and no additional T cell sorting was done. An Agilent 2100 Bioanalyzer and agarose gel were used to assess RNA quality, and a NanoDrop 2000 was used to measure RNA concentration.

Study-wide findings and limitations: Persistent disease showed preferential use of TRBV28, TRBJ1-2 and TRBJ2-5, whereas newly diagnosed disease favored TRBV20-1 and TRBJ2-1. Peripheral blood alone was examined, since thyroid tissue, which constituted the primary lesion, could not be accessed. Sequencing and analysis were limited to the TCR beta chain. Lower TCR Shannon entropy and fewer highly expanded clones were observed in persistent Graves' disease patients than in newly diagnosed patients, which suggested clonal expansion. The authors acknowledged the small sample size as a limitation that may reduce accuracy. Patients with persistent disease shared more public clonotypes (under 3,000) than newly diagnosed patients did (around 1,000).

The same data also contributed to another study, on T cells in Graves' hyperthyroidism and ophthalmopathy. In that second paper, the authors write: A patient counted as having stable Graves' hyperthyroidism if no progression to ophthalmopathy occurred over 18 months of follow-up. Hyperthyroidism patients were newly diagnosed, had a disease duration of under 2 months, and were aged 18 to 65 years. Exclusion was applied to patients with uncontrolled infections, other autoimmune diseases, pregnancy or lactation. Diagnoses were established on the basis of clinical symptoms, serum thyroxine and TRAb, thyroid ultrasound, and orbital computed tomography. A first-round RT-PCR of the TCR CDR3 used the HTBI primer set with the Qiagen OneStep RT-PCR kit. Most expanded thyroid clonotypes (frequency above 0.001) were also found in blood, which suggests that blood repertoires may mirror thyroid immune responses. A 13 V-J signature model separated ophthalmopathy from stable hyperthyroidism, with just over 85% sensitivity and approximately 81% specificity in cross-validation and 80%/75% in testing. In validation, the model predicted progression to ophthalmopathy a median of about 6 months before onset, with around 70% sensitivity and just under 75% specificity. TCR V-J signatures able to tell the groups apart were searched for in a discovery cohort of 95 to 100 patients, of whom 43 had Graves' ophthalmopathy and 55 to 60 had stable Graves' hyperthyroidism. Prospective prediction of ophthalmopathy was tested in an independent validation cohort consisting of about 20 hyperthyroidism patients and 17 patients who later progressed to ophthalmopathy. For training and testing, the 95 to 100 patients in the discovery cohort were randomly divided in a 7:3 ratio. Thyroid tissue and blood T-cell repertoires from six Graves' hyperthyroidism patients were also compared in the study. Following sampling, methimazole starting at 30 mg daily was given to hyperthyroidism patients, and high-dose intravenous methylprednisolone was given to ophthalmopathy patients. A second multiplex PCR round built the libraries, followed by size selection and purification. The libraries were sequenced on an Illumina HiSeq2000 using paired-end 100 bp reads. Raw data were processed with SOAPnuke, discarding reads with adapters, uncalled bases, mean Phred below 15, or no exact constant-primer or identifier match. COPE v1.2.5 was used to merge the high-quality paired reads, and each unique nucleotide sequence was defined as a clonotype. MiTCR v1.1 was used to align clonotypes to the IMGT TRBV, TRBD and TRBJ reference segments. The analysis was restricted to V-J combinations with a frequency above 0.0001, which together covered about 99% of the repertoires. The TCS score was defined as the ratio of F50 (clonal expansion) to E x V (chaos), calculated using BLOSUM62-based TCRdist between CDR3 peptides within each V-J. Welch's t-statistics and random forest reduced around 510 V-J features to 10 to 15, which were used in a naive Bayes classifier (R e1071). No statistical method was used to set the sample size in advance, and investigators knew the group allocation. The paper describes TCR Vbeta CDR3 sequencing of fewer than 150 peripheral blood samples, made up of roughly 40 ophthalmopathy patients, over 70 hyperthyroidism patients and some 17 progressor patients.

This TCR came from a woman aged 40-60 years with Graves disease. Donor details come from another sample of the same person, matched by shared clones. The sequencing here drew on peripheral blood mononuclear cells (PBMCs), taken at new diagnosis, from a patient treated with antithyroid drugs. The chain is made from TRBV12-5 and TRBJ2-2, with TRBD1 identical over 9 junction bases. In nucleotides, the sequence is TGTGCTAGTCGGGGACAGGGCTACACCGGGGAGCTGTTTTTT. Translated, this gives CASRGQGYTGELFF. Outside the CDR3, residues come from the reference TRBV12-5 and TRBJ2-2 proteins, so the full variable domain is: DARVTQTPRHKVTEMGQEVTMRCQPILGHNTVFWYRQTMMQGLELLAYFRNRAPLDDSGMPKDRFSAEMPDATLATLKIQPSEPRDSAVYFCASRGQGYTGELFFGEGSRLTVL.